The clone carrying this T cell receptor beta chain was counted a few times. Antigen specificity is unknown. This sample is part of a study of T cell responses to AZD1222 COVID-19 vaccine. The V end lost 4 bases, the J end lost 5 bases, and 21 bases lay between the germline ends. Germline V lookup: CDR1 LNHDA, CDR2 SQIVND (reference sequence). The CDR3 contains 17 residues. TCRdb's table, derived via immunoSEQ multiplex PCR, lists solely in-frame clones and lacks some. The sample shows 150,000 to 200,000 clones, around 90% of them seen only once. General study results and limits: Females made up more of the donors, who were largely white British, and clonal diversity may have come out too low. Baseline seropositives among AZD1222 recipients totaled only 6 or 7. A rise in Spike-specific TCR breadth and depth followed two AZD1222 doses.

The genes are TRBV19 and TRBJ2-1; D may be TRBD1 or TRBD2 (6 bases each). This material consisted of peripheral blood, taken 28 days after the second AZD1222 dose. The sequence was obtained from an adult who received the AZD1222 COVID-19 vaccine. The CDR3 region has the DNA TGTGCCAGTAGTAGGTATTTCCAAGGGGGGACGGACAATGAGCAGTTCTTC. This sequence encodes CASSRYFQGGTDNEQFF.